These 30 T cell receptor beta chains share one sample of origin, sequenced in a study of T cells after yellow fever vaccination. TCRdb recomputed calls from the 5' RACE reads with MiXCR, one row per CDR3 protein. This sample has around 550,000 distinct CDR3 sequences, with under 25% found just once. Sequences were derived from PBMCs, sampled 15 days after the yellow fever booster vaccination. The receptors were gathered from a man in his thirties or forties who received the YFV17D yellow fever vaccine.

This rearrangement joins TRBV5-6 to TRBJ2-2, with D hard to call. The germline V gene has CDR1 SGHDT and CDR2 YYEEEE. The germline V and J ends were trimmed by 0 bases and 0 bases, with 9 bases remaining between them. This CDR3 contains 16 residues. This chain's CDR3 is CASSLGWQSNTGELFF. Here the CDR3 DNA reads TGTGCCAGCAGCTTGGGTTGGCAGTCGAACACCGGGGAGCTGTTTTTT.

The chain is built from TRBV6-5 and TRBJ2-3, with 9 bases identical to TRBD2. Germline V gives CDR1 MNHEY, CDR2 SVGAGI. This CDR3 is 16 amino acids long. J lost 4 bases, V lost 2 bases, and 7 bases had no gene match. In DNA, the CDR3 is TGTGCCAGCAGTTACCTTCGCGGGAGGGAGTCAGATACGCAGTATTTT. This encodes CASSYLRGRESDTQYF.

This rearrangement joins TRBV24-1 to TRBJ2-1; 7 bases fit TRBD2. CDR1 is KGHDR and CDR2 is SFDVKD in the germline V gene. CDR3 size: 15 residues. V lost 0 bases, J lost 10 bases, and 8 bases stayed unmatched. CDR3 in amino acids: CATSDLRAGEDEQFF. The CDR3 DNA reads as TGTGCCACCAGTGATTTGCGGGCGGGAGAAGACGAGCAGTTCTTC.

The chain combines TRBV27 with TRBJ2-2; weak D call: TRBD1 (6 bases). V lost 6 bases, J lost 7 bases, and 15 bases lay in between. Germline CDR1 MNHEY, CDR2 SMNVEV (reference sequence). The length of the CDR3 is 14 residues. The CDR3 DNA sequence: TGTGCCAGCAGAGACGCAGGGGTAGGCGGGGAGCTGTTTTTT. Encoded protein: CASRDAGVGGELFF.

This clonotype was observed a handful of times. This chain uses TRBV28 with TRBJ2-2; D possibly corresponds to TRBD2 (6 bases). CDR1 and CDR2 (germline): MDHEN, SYDVKM. This CDR3 has 16 amino acids. Trimming removed 4 bases from V and 0 bases from J, with 12 bases in between. Here the CDR3 DNA reads TGTGCCAGCAGTTCCAGCTTAGCGGCGAACACCGGGGAGCTGTTTTTT. This codes for CASSSSLAANTGELFF.

This chain uses TRBV27 with TRBJ1-1; perhaps TRBD1 as D (5 bases). V shed 6 bases and J shed 0 bases, with 14 bases lying between them. The CDR3 totals 15 residues. Germline V gives CDR1 MNHEY, CDR2 SMNVEV (reference sequence). This CDR3 is CASRRGGGLNTEAFF. The DNA for the CDR3 is TGTGCCAGCAGAAGGGGCGGCGGACTGAACACTGAAGCTTTCTTT.

This clonotype was counted only a few times. The chain recombines TRBV7-9 with TRBJ2-1, with a tentative D call TRBD2 (5 bases). The CDR3 consists of 13 residues. Germline CDR1 is SEHNR and CDR2 is FQNEAQ (reference sequence). The V end was cut by 6 bases, the J end by 3 bases, with 9 bases between. The CDR3 nucleotides are TGTGCCAGCAGAATAAGCGGCTACAATGAGCAGTTCTTC. Translating it yields CASRISGYNEQFF. The variable domain in full, with the rest retrieved from reference TRBV7-9 and TRBJ2-1, is DTGVSQNPRHKITKRGQNVTFRCDPISEHNRLYWYRQTLGQGPEFLTYFQNEAQLEKSRLLSDRFSAERPKGSFSTLEIQRTEQGDSAMYLCASRISGYNEQFFGPGTRLTVL.

In this sample, this clonotype turned up a few times. The genes are TRBV4-3 and TRBJ2-3; D ambiguous. In germline, CDR1 is LGHNA, CDR2 YSLEER. Deletions cut 0 bases from V and 5 bases from J, with 12 bases between. The CDR3 length is 15 residues. The CDR3 DNA is TGCGCCAGCAGCCAAGATCGGGCCAGACAAGATACGCAGTATTTT. This codes for CASSQDRARQDTQYF.

The gene calls are TRBV20-1 and TRBJ2-4, with D unresolved. CDR3 length: 14 residues. Germline CDR1 reads DFQATT; CDR2 reads SNEGSKA (reference sequence). V shed 0 bases and J shed 0 bases, with 6 bases lying between them. In DNA, the CDR3 is TGCAGTGCTAGAGATGACCTAGCCAAAAACATTCAGTACTTC. Translation gives CSARDDLAKNIQYF.

Many counts were recorded for this clonotype. The chain uses TRBV28 and TRBJ2-1, with no clear D. Trimming shortened V by 1 base and J by 4 bases, and 5 bases separated the two germline ends. Germline lookup yields CDR1 MDHEN and CDR2 SYDVKM. This CDR3 comprises 13 residues. For the CDR3, the DNA is TGTGCCAGCAGTTTATCTAGGTACAATGAGCAGTTCTTC. It translates to CASSLSRYNEQFF.

The chain uses TRBV11-2 and TRBJ2-5, with TRBD1 as a possible D gene (6 bases). Between the trimmed V and J ends, which lost 5 bases and 8 bases, there was a span of 21 bases. CDR3 length: 15 residues. CDR1 and CDR2 (germline): SGHAT, FQNNGV. CDR3 residues: CASSRIQGTKETQYF. The CDR3 DNA sequence: TGTGCCAGCAGCCGGATACAGGGTACCAAGGAAACCCAGTACTTC.

The rearrangement uses TRBV20-1 and TRBJ2-7; 7 bases are shared with TRBD1. Germline values: CDR1 DFQATT, CDR2 SNEGSKA (reference sequence). This CDR3 has 15 residues. V lost 2 bases to trimming and J lost 3 bases; unmatched junction nucleotides: 10. CDR3 nucleotides: TGCAGTGCTAGACCTTCCGGGACAGCTCTCTACGAGCAGTACTTC. It translates to CSARPSGTALYEQYF.

V is TRBV29-1 and J is TRBJ2-5; 9 bases fit TRBD2. Losses at the gene ends were 2 bases for V and 4 bases for J; bases not matched to a gene: 8. Germline-derived CDR1 and CDR2 are SQVTM and ANQGSEA. The CDR3 covers 15 residues. The CDR3 bases are TGCAGCGTTGAAACGCTAGCGGGAAGCTTAGAGACCCAGTACTTC. Encoded protein: CSVETLAGSLETQYF.

This clonotype came up a few times. The chain is built from TRBV6-2 or TRBV6-3 and TRBJ2-7; D gene uncertain. V lost 3 bases to trimming and J lost 3 bases, with 15 bases between them. The CDR3 has 15 residues. Germline-derived CDR1 and CDR2 are MNHEY and SVGEGT. CDR3 DNA: TGTGCCAGCAGTTATCGGACCGGTGGTGACTACGAGCAGTACTTC. This codes for CASSYRTGGDYEQYF.

This clonotype has just a few counts. The CDR3 spells CASSMREPTVSYNEQFF. The CDR3 DNA reads TGTGCCAGTAGTATGCGGGAGCCAACTGTCTCCTACAATGAGCAGTTCTTC. V usage is TRBV19 and J usage is TRBJ2-1, with 7 bases matching TRBD2. Germline lookup yields CDR1 LNHDA and CDR2 SQIVND (reference sequence). The CDR3 is 17 residues long. Trimming cost V 3 bases and J 0 bases; bases outside gene matches: 8.

This clonotype was detected only a few times. The chain links TRBV11-2 to TRBJ2-4; D is ambiguous. This CDR3 contains 11 residues. V dropped 2 bases and J dropped 9 bases, with 5 bases sitting between them. CDR1 is SGHAT and CDR2 is FQNNGV in the germline V gene. The CDR3 DNA sequence: TGTGCCAGCAGCTTATCAAGCATTCAGTACTTC. Translation: CASSLSSIQYF.

This clonotype was detected a few times. V and J are TRBV20-1 and TRBJ1-2; D ambiguous. The CDR3 totals 12 residues. Trimming removed 1 base from V and 5 bases from J, with 8 bases in between. In germline, CDR1 is DFQATT, CDR2 SNEGSKA (reference sequence). The CDR3: CSARVLLYGYTF. The CDR3 bases are TGCAGTGCTAGAGTCTTATTATATGGCTACACCTTC.

In nucleotides, the CDR3 is TGTGCCAGCAGCTGGGCCAGGGGCTACAGGGAAGCTTTCTTT. Its translation: CASSWARGYREAFF. V gene TRBV6-2 or TRBV6-3 combines with J gene TRBJ1-1, with D possibly being TRBD1 (6 bases). The germline CDR1 and CDR2 sequences are MNHEY and SVGEGT. The CDR3 totals 14 residues. V shed 6 bases and J shed 8 bases, with 19 bases lying between them.

The chain joins TRBV24-1 to TRBJ2-3; weak D call: TRBD2 (5 bases). The CDR3 runs to 13 residues. V dropped 6 bases and J dropped 3 bases, with 9 bases sitting between them. Germline values: CDR1 KGHDR, CDR2 SFDVKD. The CDR3 DNA reads as TGTGCCACCAGTCGGGGTAGGACAGATACGCAGTATTTT. Its protein product is CATSRGRTDTQYF.

This clonotype was observed many times. The chain has TRBV5-1 and TRBJ2-7; D gene ambiguous. Germline CDR1 reads SGHRS; CDR2 reads YFSETQ. This CDR3 contains 14 residues. V lost 0 bases to trimming and J lost 0 bases, with 7 bases between them. CDR3 in amino acids: CASSLESSSYEQYF. In DNA, the CDR3 is TGCGCCAGCAGCTTGGAAAGCAGCTCCTACGAGCAGTACTTC.

This clonotype was observed a few times. The CDR3 sequence is CSVAHGTGPIEQFF. In DNA form, the CDR3 reads TGCAGCGTTGCCCACGGGACAGGGCCCATAGAGCAGTTCTTC. This sequence joins TRBV29-1 and TRBJ2-1, with 9 bases lining up with TRBD1. J gave up 10 bases and V 4 bases, and 11 bases lay outside the gene matches. The CDR3 covers 14 residues. From germline, CDR1 is SQVTM and CDR2 ANQGSEA.

This clonotype was counted only a few times. The chain recombines TRBV6-2 or TRBV6-3 with TRBJ2-7, with unresolved D. V was cut by 2 bases and J by 6 bases, with 17 bases left in between. Germline CDR1 MNHEY, CDR2 SVGEGT. This CDR3 spans 15 amino acids. The CDR3 bases are TGTGCCAGCAGTTACGTTAGACACCTCGCCTCCGAGCAGTACTTC. This encodes CASSYVRHLASEQYF.

This chain links TRBV20-1 with TRBJ2-3; D gene uncertain. The V and J ends lost 1 base and 2 bases respectively, with 7 bases between them. Germline V gene lookup returns CDR1 DFQATT and CDR2 SNEGSKA (reference sequence). The CDR3 is made up of 13 amino acids. CDR3 DNA sequence: TGCAGTGCTAGAGCCCCCAACACAGATACGCAGTATTTT. The encoded protein is CSARAPNTDTQYF.

This clonotype was detected a few times. The CDR3 DNA reads TGCAGTGCTAGTGGACAGGCCCTCCAAGAGACCCAGTACTTC. This codes for CSASGQALQETQYF. The rearrangement joins TRBV20-1 to TRBJ2-5; TRBD1 agrees at 7 bases. The CDR3 totals 14 residues. Unmatched junction bases numbered 5, after V lost 3 bases and J lost 1 base. Per germline, CDR1 DFQATT and CDR2 SNEGSKA (reference sequence).

The genes are TRBV27 and TRBJ2-5; D possibly corresponds to TRBD1 (6 bases). V lost 5 bases and J lost 7, with 17 bases in between. The CDR3 contains 14 residues. From germline, CDR1 is MNHEY and CDR2 SMNVEV (reference sequence). CDR3 residues: CASSRRAPQGTQYF. The DNA for the CDR3 is TGTGCCAGCAGTCGCAGGGCCCCACAGGGGACCCAGTACTTC.

This clonotype was picked up a small number of times. This sequence joins TRBV7-2 and TRBJ2-1; TRBD2 agrees at 13 bases. V was clipped by 0 bases and J by 10 bases; unmatched bases: 6. This CDR3 contains 16 residues. CDR1 and CDR2 from the germline V gene are SGHTA and FQGNSA. The CDR3 coding sequence is TGTGCCAGCAGCTTAGCTTGGACTAGCGGGAGCCGGGAGCAGTTCTTC. As protein: CASSLAWTSGSREQFF.

This sequence joins TRBV6-4 and TRBJ1-2; D is undetermined. This CDR3 has 12 residues. V lost 10 bases and J 5 bases, leaving 14 bases between the germline ends. The germline V gene has CDR1 MRHNA and CDR2 SNTAGT. The CDR3 reads CAIFYGIYGYTF. The CDR3 nucleotides read TGTGCCATTTTCTATGGGATTTATGGCTACACCTTC.

This clonotype appeared a few times. The rearrangement uses TRBV20-1 and TRBJ2-5, with 7 bases aligning to TRBD2. The CDR3 sequence is 13 residues long. CDR1 and CDR2 (germline): DFQATT, SNEGSKA (reference sequence). The V gene end was trimmed by 3 bases and the J gene end by 5 bases; junction bases not matched to a gene: 6. The CDR3 loop is CSASSGRGETQYF. CDR3 nucleotide sequence: TGCAGTGCTAGTAGCGGGCGCGGGGAGACCCAGTACTTC.

The CDR3 DNA sequence: TGTGCCAGCAGCCAGTTTGGGGGGCAAACGAATGAAAAACTGTTTTTT. Its protein product is CASSQFGGQTNEKLFF. This chain connects TRBV5-5 to TRBJ1-4, with D possibly matching TRBD1 (6 bases). The CDR3 runs 16 residues. V shed 4 bases and J shed 5 bases, with 18 bases lying between them. CDR1 is SGHKS, CDR2 YYEKEE, per germline (reference sequence).

Concerning this clonotype: The junction does not match germline at one end; this may be a read error. The chain recombines TRBV3-1 with TRBJ2-1, with 9 bases aligning to TRBD2. Germline lookup yields CDR1 LGHDT and CDR2 YNNKEL (reference sequence). The CDR3 has 17 residues. The CDR3 nucleotides read TGTGCCAGCACCCAAGTTAGCGGGAGACTCTCCTACAATGAGCAGTTCTTC. Translation gives CASTQVSGRLSYNEQFF.